The 13 T cell receptor beta chains presented below share a single source sample, sequenced in a study of graft-versus-host responses after intestinal transplantation. Generated by immunoSEQ multiplex PCR, the TCRdb table keeps only in-frame clones and is missing some. The table includes just over 40,000 clones, 90% to 95% detected once. No antigen has been identified for these receptors. Sequences were derived from unstimulated CD8+ T cells sorted from spleen or lymph node cells, sampled before transplant. Receptors were obtained from a human donor who was the organ donor for an intestinal transplant.

The J gene is TRBJ2-7, the V gene TRBV5-4; D gene ambiguous. Germline V gene data show CDR1 as SGHNT and CDR2 as YYREEE (reference sequence). This CDR3 has 16 amino acids. Trimming removed 1 base at V and 0 bases at J, with 14 bases between. The CDR3 region has the DNA TGTGCCAGCAGCTTGTCGCTGGGATCCTCCTCCTACGAGCAGTACTTC. Its protein is CASSLSLGSSSYEQYF.

Only one count was recorded for this clone. The CDR3 DNA sequence: TGTGCCAGCAGCTTAACCCGCGGGGGGCTACTCTACAATGAGCAGTTCTTC. This sequence encodes CASSLTRGGLLYNEQFF. V is TRBV7-3 and J is TRBJ2-1; TRBD2 matches 8 bases. The CDR3 has 17 residues. In germline, CDR1 is SGHTA, CDR2 FQGTGA. The trim removed 0 bases at V and 3 bases at J, leaving 7 bases unmatched.

The rearrangement uses TRBV7-6 and TRBJ2-1; 10 positions match TRBD1. Germline CDR1 SGHVS, CDR2 FNYEAQ. Trimming at V came to 4 bases and at J to 3 bases, leaving 6 bases not matched to a gene. There are 16 residues in the CDR3. The CDR3 is CASSWVGQGIYNEQFF. Written as DNA, the CDR3 is TGTGCCAGCAGCTGGGTGGGACAGGGGATCTACAATGAGCAGTTCTTC.

The gene calls are TRBV7-8 and TRBJ2-1, with D perhaps TRBD1 (6 bases). Germline values: CDR1 SGHVS, CDR2 FQNEAQ. The CDR3 totals 13 residues. Trimming stripped 6 bases from V and 4 bases from J, with 10 bases between. The DNA of the CDR3 is TGTGCCAGCAGTTCAGGACAGTACAATGAGCAGTTCTTC. This translates into CASSSGQYNEQFF.

This sequence joins TRBV21-1 and TRBJ1-2; no DNA check was done on the table's D call, TRBD1. TRBV21-1 is described as a pseudogene. This CDR3 comprises 17 residues. CDR3 nucleotides: TGTGCCAGCAGCGGGGCGAAAACGTCCGCGGATAGTCAAAGCTACACCTTC. Protein: CASSGAKTSADSQSYTF.

This clone appeared a single time. The chain couples TRBV7-9 to TRBJ2-7, with 11 nucleotides matching TRBD2. The V segment lost 5 bases and the J segment 3 bases; nucleotides outside the gene matches: 15. The CDR3 consists of 18 residues. The germline V gene encodes CDR1 SEHNR and CDR2 FQNEAQ (reference sequence). The chain's CDR3 is CASSRWGVLAGDNYEQYF. CDR3 in DNA: TGTGCCAGCAGCCGTTGGGGAGTACTAGCGGGGGATAACTACGAGCAGTACTTC.

This sequence joins TRBV4-1 and TRBJ2-7; maybe TRBD2 (6 bases). Looked up from germline, CDR1 is MGHRA and CDR2 is YSYEKL. Between the trimmed V and J ends, which lost 1 base and 13 bases, there was a span of 14 bases. This CDR3 region has 12 residues. CDR3 sequence: CASSQGRDRVYF. CDR3 in DNA: TGCGCCAGCAGCCAAGGGCGGGACCGCGTATACTTC.

J is TRBJ1-2 and V is TRBV9; D gene uncertain. Deletions cut 7 bases from V and 5 bases from J, with 9 bases between. The germline V gene has CDR1 SGDLS and CDR2 YYNGEE. The CDR3 has 11 residues. The CDR3 reads CASGTGYGYTF. For the CDR3, the DNA is TGTGCCAGCGGCACGGGGTATGGCTACACCTTC.

The chain combines TRBV7-2 with TRBJ1-6, with a possible D match to TRBD1 (6 bases). CDR3 size: 17 residues. V lost 1 base and J 3 bases, leaving 13 bases between the germline ends. CDR1 and CDR2 from the germline V gene are SGHTA and FQGNSA. DNA for the CDR3: TGTGCCAGCAGCTTAGAGGGGGGCCCGCTCTATAATTCACCCCTCCACTTT. Translating gives CASSLEGGPLYNSPLHF.

The chain is built from TRBV6-8 and TRBJ1-5, with D maybe TRBD1 (5 bases). The CDR3 totals 14 residues. Trimming cost V 6 bases and J 1 base, with 10 bases left between them. Germline assignment: CDR1 MNHGY and CDR2 SAAAGT. The CDR3 here is CASSPRGSNQPQHF. The CDR3 DNA follows: TGTGCCAGCAGCCCGAGGGGAAGCAATCAGCCCCAGCATTTT.

This chain joins TRBV30 and TRBJ2-3, with D uncertain. This CDR3 contains 12 residues. The V gene's germline CDR1 is GTSNPN and CDR2 SVGIG (reference sequence). Trimming shortened V by 3 bases and J by 2 bases, and 6 bases separated the two germline ends. The CDR3 nucleotides are TGTGCCTGGAGGGGCAACACAGATACGCAGTATTTT. Protein sequence: CAWRGNTDTQYF.

The V gene is TRBV20-1, the J gene TRBJ1-1; 8 bases match TRBD1. The CDR3 has 10 amino acids. Germline assignment: CDR1 DFQATT and CDR2 SNEGSKA (reference sequence). The CDR3 bases are TGCAGGAGACAGGGGCCTAAAGCTTTCTTT. This sequence encodes CRRQGPKAFF.

In nucleotides, the CDR3 is TGCGCCAGCAGCTTGGCCCGCTTCCGGACCTCTACGAGCTCCTACGAGCAGTACTTC. Translated: CASSLARFRTSTSSYEQYF. The V call is TRBV5-1, the J call TRBJ2-7; D uncertain. Germline V gives CDR1 SGHRS, CDR2 YFSETQ. V was clipped by 0 bases and J by 0 bases, with 22 bases between them. The CDR3 consists of 19 residues.